This T cell receptor (beta chain) was identified during a study of T cell changes during pregnancy in multiple sclerosis. Germline CDR1 reads SGHRS; CDR2 reads YFSETQ. V was trimmed by 0 bases and J by 6 bases, leaving 15 bases between them. The CDR3 extends over 15 amino acids. Clones were read by immunoSEQ multiplex PCR, and TCRdb kept only the in-frame ones, dropping some. Among tens of thousands of clones listed, about 87% were seen once. The sample was CD8+ T cells from peripheral blood mononuclear cells, taken in the first trimester of pregnancy. The chain employs TRBV5-1 and TRBJ1-2; D is unresolved. This clonotype originated in a female donor with multiple sclerosis, enrolled in a pregnancy study. The CDR3 loop is CASSLGLEQWDGYTF. CDR3 in DNA: TGCGCCAGCAGCTTGGGACTCGAGCAATGGGATGGCTACACCTTC.